This T cell receptor beta chain was recorded in a study of neurological immune-mediated disorders. Whole-study findings and limits: None of the CDR3 amino acid sequences of expanded clones were shared across subjects, and this suggested private repertoires in all groups. Among 34 multiple sclerosis patients, 18 had repertoires that phylogenetic grouping placed in one related-CDR3 cluster, a possible signature.

CDR1 is SGHVS and CDR2 is FQNEAQ in the germline V gene. V lost 5 bases to trimming and J lost 3 bases, with 15 bases between them. The CDR3 runs to 15 residues. The cDNA was generated through 5'RACE incorporating 10-nucleotide random UMIs. Over 160 million TCR-beta sequences from 15-18 subjects were obtained in each sequencing run. A single record per CDR3 protein comes from TCRdb applying MiXCR to the 5' RACE reads. Counted here are some 33,000 distinct CDR3 sequences, 1.5% occurring once; the ten biggest clones make up about 9%. This clonotype occurred many times. Its antigen is not identified. This sequence joins TRBV7-8 and TRBJ2-3; no firm D call. The material sequenced was PBMCs. The clonotype was recovered from a woman aged 25 to 39 with multiple sclerosis. CDR3 DNA: TGTGCCAGCAGCCTTGACAAAAAAAGGACAGATACGCAGTATTTT. This gives the protein CASSLDKKRTDTQYF.